The present T cell receptor beta chain was sequenced within a study of blood T cell repertoires in COVID-19. Background on the study: Acute and convalescent COVID-19 specimens originated in the United States, Italy and Spain. PBMCs, B-cell-depleted T cells, or T cells were the source of the cDNA or gDNA that made up the material.

CDR3 size: 15 residues. In germline, CDR1 is SGHRS, CDR2 YFSETQ. The J segment lost 3 bases and the V segment lost 2 bases, leaving 7 bases of the junction unmatched. Original processing methods: Amplified reference gene primers provided the basis for estimating nucleated cell counts. Generated by immunoSEQ multiplex PCR, the TCRdb table keeps only in-frame clones and is missing some. V and J calls and clone size are copied from that table; D and trimming were computed from the DNA. The data show about 94,000 clones, roughly 86% seen once. What was sequenced was peripheral blood. The rearrangement uses TRBV5-1 and TRBJ2-7, with 8 positions matching TRBD2. This TCR derives from a woman aged 60-75 years in a cohort sampled during active or convalescent COVID-19. The CDR3 region is CASSLMAGGLYEQYF. CDR3 DNA sequence: TGCGCCAGCAGCTTAATGGCGGGAGGTCTCTACGAGCAGTACTTC.